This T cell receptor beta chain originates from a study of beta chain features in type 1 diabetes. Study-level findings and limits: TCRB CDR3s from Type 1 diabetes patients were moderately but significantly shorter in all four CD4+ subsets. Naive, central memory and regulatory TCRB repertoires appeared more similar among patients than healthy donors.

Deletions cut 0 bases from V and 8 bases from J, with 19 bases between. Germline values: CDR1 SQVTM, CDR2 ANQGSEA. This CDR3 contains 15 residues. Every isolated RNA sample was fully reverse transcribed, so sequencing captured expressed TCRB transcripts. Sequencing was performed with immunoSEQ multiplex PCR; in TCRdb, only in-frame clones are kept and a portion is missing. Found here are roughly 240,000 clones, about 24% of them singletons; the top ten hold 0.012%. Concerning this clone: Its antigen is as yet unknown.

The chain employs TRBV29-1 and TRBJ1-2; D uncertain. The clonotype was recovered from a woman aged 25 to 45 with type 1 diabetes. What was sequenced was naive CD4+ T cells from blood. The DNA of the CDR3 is TGCAGCGTTGAAGATAGGCGGGGTAGGGTTGTCGGCTACACCTTC. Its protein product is CSVEDRRGRVVGYTF.